This TCR beta chain is drawn from a study of immune cell composition in non-small cell lung cancer. Study-wide results and caveats: Roughly 80% of squamous and approximately 30% of adenocarcinoma cases had tumour-associated clones >0.5%. Squamous lung tumours showed higher top 10 clone scores and clonality than adenocarcinomas.

J was trimmed by 0 bases and V by 3 bases; bases with no gene match: 14. The length of the CDR3 is 19 residues. Germline V gene data show CDR1 as LNHDA and CDR2 as SQIVND (reference sequence). Clones were read by immunoSEQ multiplex PCR, and TCRdb kept only the in-frame ones, dropping some. The sample contains around 1,000 clones, approximately 78% of which appear only once. As concerns this clone: Its target is unknown.

The sequenced sample consisted of lung tumor tissue. The origin of this receptor is a human donor with non-small cell lung cancer. The genes are TRBV19 and TRBJ2-3; 8 nucleotides line up with TRBD2. The CDR3, as DNA: TGTGCCAGTAGTATGCCGGGGGTAGCGGGACGGTCTAGCACAGATACGCAGTATTTT. Residues: CASSMPGVAGRSSTDTQYF. The full variable domain, completed using reference TRBV19 and TRBJ2-3, is DGGITQSPKYLFRKEGQNVTLSCEQNLNHDAMYWYRQDPGQGLRLIYYSQIVNDFQKGDIAEGYSVSREKKESFPLTVTSAQKNPTAFYLCASSMPGVAGRSSTDTQYFGPGTRLTVL.